The 20 T cell receptor beta chains below all came from one sample that was sequenced in a study of Graves' ophthalmopathy and Graves' hyperthyroidism. TCR beta CDR3 amplification used RNA transcripts. Second-round multiplex PCR came after first-round RT-PCR with HTBI primers. TCRdb processed the multiplex PCR reads anew with MiXCR; each CDR3 protein has one entry. Seen here are around 1.1 million distinct CDR3 sequences, less than 45% observed once, and the top ten hold around 10%. Sequencing used peripheral blood or thyroid tissue (not recorded which). The origin of the receptors is an adult man with Graves' hyperthyroidism.

The chain uses TRBV25-1 and TRBJ1-1, with TRBD1 matching 7 bases. After removal of 7 bases from V and 1 base from J, the junction contained 6 bases not matched to a gene. The CDR3 consists of 14 residues. Per germline, CDR1 MGHDK and CDR2 SYGVNS. The CDR3: CASTHRGRNTEAFF. The CDR3 coding sequence is TGTGCCAGCACTCACAGGGGAAGGAACACTGAAGCTTTCTTT.

The CDR3 loop reads CASSYAGRGQPQHF. Here the CDR3 DNA reads TGTGCCAGCAGTTACGCGGGACGTGGACAGCCCCAGCATTTT. The V gene is TRBV6-5, the J gene TRBJ1-5; tentatively, D is TRBD1 (5 bases). Trimming removed 2 bases at V and 7 bases at J, with 12 bases between. The CDR3 runs to 14 residues. Per germline, CDR1 MNHEY and CDR2 SVGAGI.

This clonotype showed up just a few times. The gene calls are TRBV19 and TRBJ2-7; 7 bases align to TRBD1. The CDR3 is 16 residues long. Germline CDR1 is LNHDA and CDR2 is SQIVND (reference sequence). The trim removed 5 bases at V and 1 base at J, leaving 11 bases unmatched. The CDR3 DNA follows: TGTGCCAGTAGTCCGGACAGGACTTCGCCTTCCTACGAGCAGTACTTC. Translation gives CASSPDRTSPSYEQYF.

This clonotype was detected ten times or more. The chain combines TRBV2 with TRBJ1-4; maybe TRBD1 (5 bases). The CDR3 runs to 15 residues. Looked up from germline, CDR1 is SNHLY and CDR2 is FYNNEI. V gave up 10 bases and J gave up 0 bases, with 15 bases separating them. The DNA for the CDR3 is TGTGCCACAAGGACAAGGGCATCAACTAATGAAAAACTGTTTTTT. Its protein is CATRTRASTNEKLFF.

This clonotype was counted many times. This rearrangement joins TRBV10-3 to TRBJ2-7; D remains unclear. Germline CDR1 is ENHRY and CDR2 is SYGVKD. The CDR3 runs to 14 residues. Trimming shortened V by 0 bases and J by 1 base, and 7 bases separated the two germline ends. This CDR3 is CAISESGRSYEQYF. The CDR3 DNA follows: TGTGCCATCAGTGAGTCAGGACGTTCCTACGAGCAGTACTTC.

This clonotype has ten or more counts. V usage is TRBV20-1 and J usage is TRBJ1-4; 7 bases line up with TRBD1. Per the germline V gene, CDR1 is DFQATT and CDR2 is SNEGSKA (reference sequence). The CDR3 length is 13 residues. V gave up 6 bases and J gave up 1 base; unmatched junction bases: 2. The CDR3 DNA sequence: TGCAGTGCGAGGGACAGAACTAATGAAAAACTGTTTTTT. Translation: CSARDRTNEKLFF.

This clonotype was detected a few times. The genes are TRBV9 and TRBJ2-5; weak D call: TRBD1 (5 bases). Looked up from germline, CDR1 is SGDLS and CDR2 is YYNGEE. Trimming pared 3 bases from V and 2 bases from J, leaving 14 bases between. This CDR3 is built from 15 residues. CDR3 region: CASSGAGSPQETQYF. The DNA of the CDR3 is TGTGCCAGCAGCGGCGCAGGGTCTCCTCAAGAGACCCAGTACTTC.

This clonotype was counted ten times or more. The chain's CDR3 is CASSKSDNTYEQYF. The CDR3 region has the DNA TGTGCCAGTAGTAAGTCGGACAACACCTACGAGCAGTACTTC. The rearrangement uses TRBV19 and TRBJ2-7; the D gene is possibly TRBD1 (5 bases). Germline V gene lookup returns CDR1 LNHDA and CDR2 SQIVND (reference sequence). The CDR3 contains 14 residues. V gave up 4 bases and J gave up 2 bases, with 12 bases separating them.

This clonotype has at least ten counts. The chain joins TRBV2 to TRBJ2-5; maybe TRBD2 (7 bases). The CDR3 length is 13 residues. Germline V gene lookup returns CDR1 SNHLY and CDR2 FYNNEI. Trimming pared 7 bases from V and 5 bases from J, leaving 14 bases between. CDR3 in amino acids: CASTGGLGETQYF. CDR3 sequence (DNA): TGTGCCAGCACGGGGGGCCTAGGGGAGACCCAGTACTTC.

This clonotype was counted between two and nine times. The rearrangement joins TRBV6-5 to TRBJ1-2, with 9 positions matching TRBD1. This CDR3 is 16 amino acids long. V shed 8 bases, J shed 2 bases, and the junction held 12 bases outside the gene matches. The germline V gene has CDR1 MNHEY and CDR2 SVGAGI. This CDR3 is CASAGQGLVGNYGYTF. Here the CDR3 DNA reads TGTGCCAGCGCGGGACAGGGATTGGTGGGGAACTATGGCTACACCTTC.

This sequence joins TRBV24-1 and TRBJ1-1; weak D call: TRBD1 (5 bases). This CDR3 is 13 amino acids long. Germline values: CDR1 KGHDR, CDR2 SFDVKD. Trimming took off 5 bases at V and 7 bases at J, with 13 bases between the two ends. The chain's CDR3 is CATSGVKGFEAFF. In DNA form, the CDR3 reads TGTGCCACCAGTGGCGTAAAGGGGTTTGAAGCTTTCTTT.

This clonotype was counted ten times or more. The junction and the germline gene differ at one end; a read error may be behind it. The chain recombines TRBV11-2 with TRBJ2-7; a weak D match, TRBD2 (5 bases). The CDR3 is 11 residues long. CDR1 and CDR2 (germline): SGHAT, FQNNGV. The chain's CDR3 is CASSRDYKQYF. CDR3 nucleotides: TGTGCCAGCAGCCGCGACTACAAGCAGTACTTC. Supplemented by reference TRBV11-2 and TRBJ2-7, the full variable domain reads EAGVAQSPRYKIIEKRQSVAFWCNPISGHATLYWYQQILGQGPKLLIQFQNNGVVDDSQLPKDRFSAERLKGVDSTLKIQPAKLEDSAVYLCASSRDYKQYFGPGTRLTVT.

This clonotype was counted many times. The chain has TRBV29-1 and TRBJ1-3; D gene uncertain. This CDR3 comprises 13 residues. Trimming cost V 7 bases and J 8 bases, with 18 bases left between them. CDR1 is SQVTM and CDR2 is ANQGSEA in the germline V gene. CDR3 nucleotides: TGCAGCGCTGAGGTGGCCAGTAGAGACACCATATATTTT. Amino acids: CSAEVASRDTIYF.

The chain links TRBV29-1 to TRBJ2-7, with 9 bases fitting TRBD2. Germline trimming cut 8 bases from V and 4 bases from J; bases unmatched to any gene: 9. Germline lookup yields CDR1 SQVTM and CDR2 ANQGSEA. The CDR3 has 13 residues. The CDR3 DNA is TGCAGCTTTCTGGGACTAGCTAATTACGAGCAGTACTTC. Residues: CSFLGLANYEQYF.

For this clonotype: One base away lies a much larger clone, so this may be a sequencing read error. This rearrangement joins TRBV19 to TRBJ1-4; no firm D call. Per germline, CDR1 LNHDA and CDR2 SQIVND (reference sequence). The CDR3 consists of 14 residues. Between the trimmed V and J ends, which lost 9 bases and 7 bases, there was a span of 18 bases. The CDR3 loop is CASLNPDGPEKLFF. The CDR3 DNA reads as TGTGCCAGCCTCAACCCGGACGGACCTGAAAAACTGTTTTTT.

There are many counts of this clonotype. The chain couples TRBV4-1 to TRBJ2-7, with 9 bases identical to TRBD1. The CDR3 length is 15 residues. Trimming cost V 3 bases and J 5 bases; bases outside gene matches: 8. Per the germline V gene, CDR1 is MGHRA and CDR2 is YSYEKL. CDR3 loop: CASSHKTGGKDEQYF. CDR3 DNA: TGCGCCAGCAGCCATAAAACAGGGGGCAAGGACGAGCAGTACTTC.

Many counts were recorded for this clonotype. The chain is built from TRBV7-8 and TRBJ1-3; unclear D gene. The germline gives CDR1 SGHVS, CDR2 FQNEAQ. The CDR3 extends over 13 amino acids. V dropped 1 base and J dropped 7 bases, with 8 bases sitting between them. CDR3 DNA: TGTGCCAGCAGCTTAGAACCCAGTAACACCATATATTTT. Protein: CASSLEPSNTIYF.

Concerning this clonotype itself: This may be a read error: a much more frequent sequence differs by one nucleotide. The gene calls are TRBV2 and TRBJ1-5; D is ambiguous. The CDR3 is 13 residues long. Germline V CDR1 and CDR2: SNHLY, FYNNEI. The CDR3 bases are TGTGCCAGCATATTCGATTACAATCAGTCCCAGCATTTT. Amino acid sequence: CASIFDYNQSQHF.

This clonotype has just a few counts. V and J are TRBV4-2 and TRBJ2-7; 15 nucleotides agree with TRBD2. Trimming took 3 bases from V and 2 from J; bases not matched to a gene: 5. This CDR3 is built from 17 residues. CDR1 and CDR2 (germline): LGHNA, YNFKEQ. The CDR3: CASSHGLAGGGTYEQYF. The CDR3 coding sequence is TGTGCCAGCAGCCATGGACTAGCGGGAGGGGGAACCTACGAGCAGTACTTC.

V gene TRBV19 combines with J gene TRBJ1-6; D is possibly TRBD1 (6 bases). V was shortened by 0 bases and J by 10 bases, with 10 bases between the two germline ends. The CDR3 totals 14 residues. Germline values: CDR1 LNHDA, CDR2 SQIVND (reference sequence). CDR3 sequence reads: CASSIDGGGSPLHF. In DNA form, the CDR3 reads TGTGCCAGTAGTATAGACGGAGGGGGATCACCCCTCCACTTT.